These 10 T cell receptor beta chains originate from one sample sequenced in a study of spatial heterogeneity in lung cancer. Study-wide points: Within tumors, counts of expanded alpha and beta TCRs tracked tumor mutation counts.

TCRdb re-called the 5' RACE reads through MiXCR, storing one row per CDR3 protein. The sample lists about 7,900 distinct CDR3 sequences, less than 8.5% occurring once. Time point specified: sample taken at primary tumor resection. Antigens for these TCRs are unknown. The sample was lung tumor tissue, taken at surgery. All receptors come from a female donor with early-stage non-small cell lung cancer.

In this sample, this clonotype is medium-sized. For a library built for alpha chains, this beta chain is a stray read; little rests on its size. The chain couples TRBV19 to TRBJ2-7; possible D gene TRBD1, 6 bases. The length of the CDR3 is 15 residues. The germline V and J ends were trimmed by 8 bases and 5 bases, with 22 bases remaining between them. Germline V gives CDR1 LNHDA, CDR2 SQIVND (reference sequence). The CDR3: CASRKTLGAFDEQYF. In DNA form, the CDR3 reads TGTGCCAGTCGCAAAACCTTGGGGGCCTTTGACGAGCAGTACTTC.

This clonotype was seen ten or more times. The library was prepared for alpha chains; this beta chain is a stray read, so its frequency means little. V usage is TRBV21-1 and J usage is TRBJ2-7. TRBV21-1 is flagged as a pseudogene. The CDR3 is made up of 15 amino acids. This chain's CDR3 is CASSKEEGATYEQYF. In DNA form, the CDR3 reads TGTGCCAGCAGCAAAGAAGAGGGAGCTACCTACGAGCAGTACTTC.

This clonotype was recorded at least ten times. In a library made to pick up alpha chains, this beta chain is a stray read with a size that means little. The V gene is TRBV6-2 or TRBV6-3, the J gene TRBJ2-1; 11 nucleotides agree with TRBD2. CDR1 and CDR2 from the germline V gene are MNHEY and SVGEGT. The CDR3 is 15 amino acids. Unmatched junction bases numbered 16, after V lost 5 bases and J lost 16 bases. This CDR3 reads CASSPTSGSSRSIFF. The CDR3 region has the DNA TGTGCCAGCAGTCCCACTAGCGGGAGCTCCCGGAGCATCTTCTTC.

Of note for this clonotype: Within a library made for alpha chains, this beta chain is off target, and its count is uninformative. The chain couples TRBV7-3 to TRBJ2-7; 10 bases align to TRBD1. Germline lookup yields CDR1 SGHTA and CDR2 FQGTGA. V gave up 5 bases and J gave up 7 bases; unmatched junction bases: 11. The CDR3 runs 15 residues. The CDR3 protein is CASSVGQGKAVEQYF. CDR3 DNA: TGTGCCAGCAGCGTGGGACAGGGGAAGGCAGTTGAGCAGTACTTC.

This clonotype has a count of ten or more. This beta chain turned up in a library designed for alpha chains; as an off-target read, its abundance says little. V is TRBV7-2 and J is TRBJ2-5; no clear D. V lost 5 bases, J lost 0 bases, and 4 bases lay in between. Germline-derived CDR1 and CDR2 are SGHTA and FQGNSA. The CDR3 is 12 residues long. CDR3 nucleotide sequence: TGTGCCAGCAGCCGATACCAAGAGACCCAGTACTTC. Translated, it gives CASSRYQETQYF.

Remarks on this clonotype: Little can be read into the size of this beta chain, an off-target read in a library designed for alpha chains. The chain uses TRBV5-4 and TRBJ2-7; D is unresolved. CDR1 and CDR2 from the germline V gene are SGHNT and YYREEE (reference sequence). The V end was cut by 7 bases, the J end by 0 bases, with 5 bases between. This CDR3 contains 11 residues. The CDR3 nucleotides read TGTGCCAGCCCCTCCTCCTACGAGCAGTACTTC. It yields the protein CASPSSYEQYF.

This clonotype was seen once. Sequence at one end of the junction differs from germline and may be a read error. The library was designed around alpha chains, so this beta chain is a stray read whose abundance carries little weight. The V and J genes are TRBV7-9 and TRBJ2-5; D uncertain. Germline V CDR1 and CDR2: SEHNR, FQNEAQ (reference sequence). The CDR3 runs 14 residues. The CDR3 nucleotides read TGTGCCAGCAGCCTGGGCCCCCTTCAAGCGACCCAGTACTTC. Translating it yields CASSLGPLQATQYF.

This clonotype has ten or more counts. Within a library made for alpha chains, this beta chain is off target, and its count is uninformative. The chain carries TRBV4-2 and TRBJ1-1; D is possibly TRBD1 (6 bases). Germline CDR1 and CDR2: LGHNA and YNFKEQ. V was shortened by 4 bases and J by 1 base, with 16 bases between the two germline ends. This CDR3 region has 16 residues. The CDR3 DNA reads as TGTGCCAGCAGCCCGCCTCCCTGGGGGCAGAACACTGAAGCTTTCTTT. Its translation: CASSPPPWGQNTEAFF.

This clonotype was found once. With the library built for alpha chains, this beta chain is off target and its frequency is not meaningful. The chain combines TRBV7-2 with TRBJ2-7; TRBD2 might be the D (5 bases). With 2 bases removed from V and 8 bases from J, the gap between germline ends came to 13 bases. This CDR3 region has 13 residues. From germline, CDR1 is SGHTA and CDR2 FQGNSA. This CDR3 reads CASSLQPERQQYF. As DNA, the CDR3 is TGTGCCAGCAGCTTACAGCCGGAGCGGCAGCAGTACTTC.

Sample share makes this clonotype medium-sized. This beta chain slipped into a library made for alpha chains as a stray read, so its size is not meaningful. The chain couples TRBV27 to TRBJ1-5; 8 bases are shared with TRBD1. The CDR3 has 14 amino acids. The trim removed 4 bases at V and 4 bases at J, leaving 3 bases unmatched. Germline V gene sequence: CDR1 MNHEY, CDR2 SMNVEV (reference sequence). The CDR3 DNA reads TGTGCCAGCAGTTCGCAGGGGGCAAATCAGCCCCAGCATTTT. Translation gives CASSSQGANQPQHF.